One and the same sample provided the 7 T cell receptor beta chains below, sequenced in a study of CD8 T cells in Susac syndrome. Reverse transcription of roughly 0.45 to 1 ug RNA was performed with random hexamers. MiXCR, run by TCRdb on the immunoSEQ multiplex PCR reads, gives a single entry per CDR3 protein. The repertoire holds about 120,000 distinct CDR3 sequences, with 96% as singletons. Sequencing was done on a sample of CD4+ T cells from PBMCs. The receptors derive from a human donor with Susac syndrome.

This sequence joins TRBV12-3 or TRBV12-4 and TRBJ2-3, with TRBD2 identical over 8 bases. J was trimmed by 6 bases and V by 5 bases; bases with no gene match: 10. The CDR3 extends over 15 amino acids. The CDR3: CASSLQAGASDTQYF. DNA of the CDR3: TGTGCCAGCAGTCTTCAAGCGGGAGCATCGGATACGCAGTATTTT.

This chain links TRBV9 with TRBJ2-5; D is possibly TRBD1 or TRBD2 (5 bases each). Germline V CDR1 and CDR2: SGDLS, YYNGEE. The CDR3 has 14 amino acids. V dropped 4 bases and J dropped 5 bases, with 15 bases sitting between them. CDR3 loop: CASSSGQQRETQYF. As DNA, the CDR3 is TGTGCCAGCAGCTCGGGGCAGCAGCGGGAGACCCAGTACTTC.

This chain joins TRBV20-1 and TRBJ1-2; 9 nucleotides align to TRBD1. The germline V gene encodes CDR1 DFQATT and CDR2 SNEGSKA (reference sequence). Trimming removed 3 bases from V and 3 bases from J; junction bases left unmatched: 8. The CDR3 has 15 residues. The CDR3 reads CSASPRTGAHYGYTF. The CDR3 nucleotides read TGCAGTGCTAGTCCAAGGACAGGGGCTCACTATGGCTACACCTTC.

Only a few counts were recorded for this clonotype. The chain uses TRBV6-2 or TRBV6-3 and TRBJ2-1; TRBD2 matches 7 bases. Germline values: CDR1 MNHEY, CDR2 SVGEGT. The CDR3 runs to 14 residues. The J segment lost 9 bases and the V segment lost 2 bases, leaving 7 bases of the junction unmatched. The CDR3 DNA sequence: TGTGCCAGCAGTTACCTAGCGGAAAGGAGTGAGCAGTTCTTC. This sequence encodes CASSYLAERSEQFF.

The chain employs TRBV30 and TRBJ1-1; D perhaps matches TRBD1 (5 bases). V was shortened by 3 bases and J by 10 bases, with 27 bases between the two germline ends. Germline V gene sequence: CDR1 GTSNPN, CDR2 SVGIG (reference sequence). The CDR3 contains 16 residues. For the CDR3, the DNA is TGTGCCTGGAGCCCTGCAGGGATTCGGCCCAAACTGGGAGCTTTCTTT. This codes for CAWSPAGIRPKLGAFF.

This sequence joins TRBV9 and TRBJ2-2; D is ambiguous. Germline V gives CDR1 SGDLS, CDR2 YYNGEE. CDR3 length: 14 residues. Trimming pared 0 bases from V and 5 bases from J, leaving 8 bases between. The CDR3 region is CASSVGSETGELFF. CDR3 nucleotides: TGTGCCAGCAGCGTAGGATCGGAGACCGGGGAGCTGTTTTTT.

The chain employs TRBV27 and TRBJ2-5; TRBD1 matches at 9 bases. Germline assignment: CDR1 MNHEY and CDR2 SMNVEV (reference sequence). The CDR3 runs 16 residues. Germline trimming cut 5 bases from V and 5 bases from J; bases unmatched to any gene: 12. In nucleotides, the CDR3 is TGTGCCAGCAGTCCGACCGACAGGGGGTTGGCCGAGACCCAGTACTTC. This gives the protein CASSPTDRGLAETQYF.